Each of the 7 T cell receptor beta chains below was sequenced from the same sample in a study of blood T cell repertoires in COVID-19. Sequenced by immunoSEQ multiplex PCR; TCRdb stores in-frame clones only, minus some. The data contain over 100,000 clones, approximately 82% of them singletons. Sequencing was done on a sample of peripheral blood. The receptors were gathered from a man between 60 and 75 years old with active or convalescent COVID-19.

Regarding this clone: One end of the junction varies from germline; a read error may be responsible. This chain uses TRBV19 with TRBJ2-7, with TRBD2 as a possible D gene (6 bases). The CDR3 runs 14 residues. CDR1 LNHDA and CDR2 SQIVND come from the germline V gene (reference sequence). The CDR3 is CTSSIKEGPYEQYF. CDR3 in DNA: TGTACCAGTAGTATTAAGGAGGGGCCGTACGAGCAGTACTTC.

This clone was counted a few times. The rearrangement joins TRBV2 to TRBJ1-5, with D unresolved. The V end lost 6 bases, the J end lost 4 bases, and 16 bases lay between the germline ends. CDR1 SNHLY and CDR2 FYNNEI come from the germline V gene. There are 15 residues in the CDR3. The CDR3 DNA follows: TGTGCCAGCAGCCAAGGGTCTGGGAGGAATCAGCCCCAGCATTTT. Translation gives CASSQGSGRNQPQHF.

V and J are TRBV28 and TRBJ2-7; TRBD2 matches 7 bases. V lost 5 bases, J lost 6 bases, and 4 bases stayed unmatched. Germline CDR1 reads MDHEN; CDR2 reads SYDVKM. This CDR3 has 12 residues. The CDR3 protein is CASSLTSSEQYF. In DNA, the CDR3 is TGTGCCAGCAGTCTGACTAGCTCCGAGCAGTACTTC.

The table lists this clone with a count of one. This chain joins TRBV13 and TRBJ2-3; 10 bases map to TRBD2. CDR1 is PRHDT, CDR2 FYEKMQ, per germline (reference sequence). Trimming cost V 3 bases and J 1 base; bases outside gene matches: 1. The CDR3 consists of 15 residues. CDR3 protein: CASSFGTSGTDTQYF. As DNA, the CDR3 is TGTGCCAGCAGCTTTGGGACTAGCGGCACAGATACGCAGTATTTT.

The CDR3 loop is CASSLNVDQPQHF. In DNA, the CDR3 is TGTGCCAGCAGTTTGAATGTAGATCAGCCCCAGCATTTT. This sequence joins TRBV28 and TRBJ1-5; D is unresolved. CDR3 size: 13 residues. Germline V gives CDR1 MDHEN, CDR2 SYDVKM. Trimming cost V 3 bases and J 5 bases, with 8 bases left between them. Together with reference TRBV28 and TRBJ1-5, the CDR3 gives the full variable domain: DVKVTQSSRYLVKRTGEKVFLECVQDMDHENMFWYRQDPGLGLRLIYFSYDVKMKEKGDIPEGYSVSREKKERFSLILESASTNQTSMYLCASSLNVDQPQHFGDGTRLSIL.

This clone appeared a few times. The chain recombines TRBV27 with TRBJ1-6, with D perhaps matching TRBD1 (6 bases). This CDR3 has 13 amino acids. Trimming removed 6 bases from V and 6 bases from J, with 9 bases in between. Germline V CDR1 and CDR2: MNHEY, SMNVEV (reference sequence). The CDR3, as DNA: TGTGCCAGCAGCCGGGACATTAATTCACCCCTCCACTTT. It yields the protein CASSRDINSPLHF.

This clone has just a few counts. The chain carries TRBV5-8 and TRBJ1-1; D is ambiguous. The CDR3 covers 14 residues. V shed 0 bases and J shed 0 bases, with 6 bases lying between them. Germline CDR1 and CDR2: SGHTS and YDEGEE. In nucleotides, the CDR3 is TGTGCCAGCAGCTTGGCTTTTCTGAACACTGAAGCTTTCTTT. This codes for CASSLAFLNTEAFF.